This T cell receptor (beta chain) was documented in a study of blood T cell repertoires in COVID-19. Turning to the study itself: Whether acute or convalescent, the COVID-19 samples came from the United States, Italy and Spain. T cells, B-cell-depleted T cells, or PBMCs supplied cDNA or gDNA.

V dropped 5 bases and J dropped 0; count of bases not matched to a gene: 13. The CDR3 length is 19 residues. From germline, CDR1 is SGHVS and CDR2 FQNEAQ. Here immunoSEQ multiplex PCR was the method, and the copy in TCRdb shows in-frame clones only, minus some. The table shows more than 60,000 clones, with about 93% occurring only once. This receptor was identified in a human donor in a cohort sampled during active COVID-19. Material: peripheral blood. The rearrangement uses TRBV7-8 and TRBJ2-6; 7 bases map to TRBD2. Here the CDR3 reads CASSRRMLADLSGANVLTF. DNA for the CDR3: TGTGCCAGCAGCCGTCGTATGCTAGCGGACCTCTCTGGGGCCAACGTCCTGACTTTC.